This T cell receptor beta chain was identified during a study of blood T cell repertoires in COVID-19. About the research overall: The study drew acute and convalescent COVID-19 samples from the United States, Italy and Spain.

One Seattle source followed patients from active infection through their disease course. Per the authors' pipeline: Amplification of reference gene primers was used by the study to estimate nucleated cell counts. The assay was immunoSEQ multiplex PCR, and TCRdb's table has in-frame clones only and misses some. That table supplies the V and J calls and clone size; D and trimming were determined from the DNA. The sample holds 450,000 or so clones, roughly 89% seen once. The CDR3 loop spans 12 amino acids. V was cut by 7 bases and J by 8 bases, with 14 bases left in between. The germline V gene encodes CDR1 MNHEY and CDR2 SVGAGI.

V and J are TRBV6-5 and TRBJ1-2, with D perhaps matching TRBD1 (6 bases). Source material: peripheral blood. This sequence originates from a man aged 18 to 30 with COVID-19, enrolled during active disease. As DNA, the CDR3 is TGTGCCAGCACCCCCGGGGGGCTGGGCTACACCTTC. The encoded protein is CASTPGGLGYTF.